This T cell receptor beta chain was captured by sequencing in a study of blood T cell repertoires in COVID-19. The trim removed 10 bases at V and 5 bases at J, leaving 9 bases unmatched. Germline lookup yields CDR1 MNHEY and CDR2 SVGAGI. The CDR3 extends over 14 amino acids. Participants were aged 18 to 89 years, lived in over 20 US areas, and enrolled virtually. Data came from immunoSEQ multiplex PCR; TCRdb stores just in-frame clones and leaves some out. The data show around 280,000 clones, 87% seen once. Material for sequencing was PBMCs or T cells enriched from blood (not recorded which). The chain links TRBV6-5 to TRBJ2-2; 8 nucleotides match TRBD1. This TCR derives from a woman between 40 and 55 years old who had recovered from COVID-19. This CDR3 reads CATEDRVGTGELFF. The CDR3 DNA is TGTGCCACTGAGGACAGGGTGGGGACCGGGGAGCTGTTTTTT.